The next 11 T cell receptor beta chains were all read from a single sample in a study of blood T cell repertoires in COVID-19. The method was immunoSEQ multiplex PCR; TCRdb's version includes in-frame clones alone and lacks a portion of them. The data show 280,000 or so clones, around 91% seen once. Sequenced sample: peripheral blood. The source is a woman between 55 and 75 years old with acute or convalescent COVID-19.

The chain recombines TRBV10-3 with TRBJ2-6; D is uncertain. The V and J ends lost 4 bases and 3 bases respectively, with 10 bases between them. CDR3 size: 15 residues. CDR1 ENHRY and CDR2 SYGVKD come from the germline V gene. This CDR3 is CAISATGDGANVLTF. The CDR3 DNA sequence: TGTGCCATCAGTGCCACGGGTGATGGGGCCAACGTCCTGACTTTC.

The chain carries TRBV6-1 and TRBJ1-5; D unclear. V lost 1 base and J 11 bases, leaving 6 bases between the germline ends. The CDR3 sequence is 11 residues long. Per the germline V gene, CDR1 is MNHNS and CDR2 is SASEGT. The CDR3 region is CASSEDPTQHF. The CDR3 DNA is TGTGCCAGCAGTGAAGATCCCACCCAGCATTTT.

The chain couples TRBV4-1 to TRBJ1-5; no definite D call. The CDR3 length is 14 residues. V gave up 3 bases and J gave up 0 bases, with 6 bases separating them. The germline V gene encodes CDR1 MGHRA and CDR2 YSYEKL. The CDR3 protein is CASSHSDSNQPQHF. The CDR3 bases are TGCGCCAGCAGCCACTCAGATAGCAATCAGCCCCAGCATTTT.

This clone was counted once. The CDR3 sequence: CASSQDLEFPPNEQFF. CDR3 DNA sequence: TGCGCCAGCAGCCAAGATCTAGAATTCCCCCCGAATGAGCAGTTCTTC. The rearrangement uses TRBV4-3 and TRBJ2-1; D remains ambiguous. The V end was cut by 0 bases, the J end by 7 bases, with 16 bases between. The CDR3 is 16 amino acids. CDR1 is LGHNA and CDR2 is YSLEER in the germline V gene.

The genes are TRBV5-4 and TRBJ1-1, with D uncertain. This CDR3 comprises 12 residues. From germline, CDR1 is SGHNT and CDR2 YYREEE (reference sequence). Trimming cost V 4 bases and J 4 bases, with 8 bases left between them. The CDR3 coding sequence is TGTGCCAGCAGCCGTGAGGGCACTGAAGCTTTCTTT. Encoded protein: CASSREGTEAFF.

The chain uses TRBV5-4 and TRBJ1-6; 7 bases agree with TRBD1. V gave up 4 bases and J gave up 6 bases; unmatched junction bases: 7. Germline CDR1 reads SGHNT; CDR2 reads YYREEE (reference sequence). The CDR3 totals 15 residues. CDR3 residues: CASSIRTGANSPLHF. CDR3 in DNA: TGTGCCAGCAGCATACGGACAGGAGCTAATTCACCCCTCCACTTT.

The V gene is TRBV28, the J gene TRBJ1-1; a weak D match, TRBD1 (5 bases). The CDR3 is 15 residues long. Trimming removed 4 bases from V and 2 bases from J, with 14 bases in between. Germline assignment: CDR1 MDHEN and CDR2 SYDVKM. CDR3 in DNA: TGTGCCAGCAGTTCCTTTCAGGGTACCAACACTGAAGCTTTCTTT. Its protein product is CASSSFQGTNTEAFF.

The genes are TRBV4-3 and TRBJ2-1; 12 bases line up with TRBD2. Germline V gives CDR1 LGHNA, CDR2 YSLEER. The J segment lost 5 bases and the V segment lost 1 base, leaving 3 bases of the junction unmatched. The CDR3 runs 16 residues. CDR3 residues: CASSQGTSGTHNEQFF. The CDR3 coding sequence is TGCGCCAGCAGCCAAGGGACTAGCGGGACCCACAATGAGCAGTTCTTC.

V usage is TRBV18 and J usage is TRBJ2-3; TRBD2 matches at 9 bases. CDR1 and CDR2 (germline): KGHSH, LQKENI. The CDR3 totals 16 residues. The trim removed 0 bases at V and 2 bases at J, leaving 3 bases unmatched. CDR3 loop: CASSPPSGGLTDTQYF. As DNA, the CDR3 is TGTGCCAGCTCACCACCTAGCGGGGGACTCACAGATACGCAGTATTTT.

This sequence joins TRBV2 and TRBJ2-3, with TRBD2 matching 8 bases. This CDR3 has 14 residues. V was pared by 10 bases and J by 8 bases, with 14 bases of the junction left unmatched. The germline V gene encodes CDR1 SNHLY and CDR2 FYNNEI. The CDR3 region is CATKAGATSSTQYF. CDR3 nucleotides: TGTGCCACCAAAGCGGGGGCAACGTCGAGTACGCAGTATTTT.

In the case of this clone: It may be a read error: a sequence one base away is much more abundant. Other DNA variants within this sample encode the same CDR3. The CDR3 is CASSPARENTEAFF. The CDR3 DNA reads as TGTGCCAGCTCACCGGCCAGGGAGAACACTGAAGCTTTCTTT. The chain employs TRBV18 and TRBJ1-1; a possible D gene is TRBD1 (5 bases). This CDR3 has 14 residues. Germline lookup yields CDR1 KGHSH and CDR2 LQKENI. Deletions cut 3 bases from V and 1 base from J, with 9 bases between. The variable domain in full, completed from reference TRBV18 and TRBJ1-1, reads NAGVMQNPRHLVRRRGQEARLRCSPMKGHSHVYWYRQLPEEGLKFMVYLQKENIIDESGMPKERFSAEFPKEGPSILRIQQVVRGDSAAYFCASSPARENTEAFFGQGTRLTVV.